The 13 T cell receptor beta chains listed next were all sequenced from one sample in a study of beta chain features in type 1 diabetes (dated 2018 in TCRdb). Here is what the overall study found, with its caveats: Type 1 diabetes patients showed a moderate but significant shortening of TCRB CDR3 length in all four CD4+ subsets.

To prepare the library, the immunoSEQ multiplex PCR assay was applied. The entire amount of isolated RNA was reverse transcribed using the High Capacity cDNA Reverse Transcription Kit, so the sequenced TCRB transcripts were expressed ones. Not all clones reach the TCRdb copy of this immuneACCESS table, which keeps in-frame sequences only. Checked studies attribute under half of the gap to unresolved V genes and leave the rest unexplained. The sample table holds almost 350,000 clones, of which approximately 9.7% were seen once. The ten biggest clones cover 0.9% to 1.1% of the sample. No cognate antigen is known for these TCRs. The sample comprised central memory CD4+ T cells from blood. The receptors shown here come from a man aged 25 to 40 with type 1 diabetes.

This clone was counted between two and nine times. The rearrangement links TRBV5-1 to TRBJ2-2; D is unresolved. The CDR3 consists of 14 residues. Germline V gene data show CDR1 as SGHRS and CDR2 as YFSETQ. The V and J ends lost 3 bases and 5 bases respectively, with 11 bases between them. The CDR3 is CASSSLQATGELFF. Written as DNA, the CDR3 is TGCGCCAGCAGCTCGCTACAAGCAACCGGGGAGCTGTTTTTT.

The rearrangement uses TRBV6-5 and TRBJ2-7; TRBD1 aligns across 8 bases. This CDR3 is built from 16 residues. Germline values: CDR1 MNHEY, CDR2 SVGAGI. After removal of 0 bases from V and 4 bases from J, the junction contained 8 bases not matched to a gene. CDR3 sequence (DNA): TGTGCCAGCAGTTACTCCGGGACAGGAAACGCTTACGAGCAGTACTTC. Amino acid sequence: CASSYSGTGNAYEQYF.

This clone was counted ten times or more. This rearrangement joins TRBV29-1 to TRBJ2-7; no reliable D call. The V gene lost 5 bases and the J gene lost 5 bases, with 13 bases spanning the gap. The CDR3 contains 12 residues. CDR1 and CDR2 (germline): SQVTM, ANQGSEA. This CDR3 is CSVSLLGNEQYF. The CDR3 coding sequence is TGCAGCGTTTCTCTGTTAGGGAACGAGCAGTACTTC.

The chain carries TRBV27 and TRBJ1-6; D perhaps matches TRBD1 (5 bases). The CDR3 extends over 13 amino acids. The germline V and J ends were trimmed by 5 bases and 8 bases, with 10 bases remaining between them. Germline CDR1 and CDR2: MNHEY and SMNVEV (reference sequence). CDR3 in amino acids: CASSRDRDSPLHF. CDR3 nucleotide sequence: TGTGCCAGCAGTAGGGACCGCGATTCACCCCTCCACTTT.

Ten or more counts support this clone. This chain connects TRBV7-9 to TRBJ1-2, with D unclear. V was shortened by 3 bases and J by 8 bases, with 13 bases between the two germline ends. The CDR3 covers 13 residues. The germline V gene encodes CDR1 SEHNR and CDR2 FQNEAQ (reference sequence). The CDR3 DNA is TGTGCCAGCAGCTTTACAGTTGTCGGAGGCTACACCTTC. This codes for CASSFTVVGGYTF.

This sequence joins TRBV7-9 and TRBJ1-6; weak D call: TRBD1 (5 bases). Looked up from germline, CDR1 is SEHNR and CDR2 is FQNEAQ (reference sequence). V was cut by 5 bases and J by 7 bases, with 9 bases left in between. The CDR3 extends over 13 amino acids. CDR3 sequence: CASSEQENSPLHF. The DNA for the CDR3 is TGTGCCAGCAGCGAACAGGAAAATTCACCCCTCCACTTT.

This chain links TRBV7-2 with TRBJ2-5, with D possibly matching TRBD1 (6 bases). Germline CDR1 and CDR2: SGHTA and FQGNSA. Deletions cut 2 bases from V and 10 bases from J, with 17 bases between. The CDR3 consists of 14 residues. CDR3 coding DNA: TGTGCCAGCAGCTTACTAGCCCCGCCAGGGGTCCAGTACTTC. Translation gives CASSLLAPPGVQYF. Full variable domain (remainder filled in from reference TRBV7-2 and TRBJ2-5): GAGVSQSPSNKVTEKGKDVELRCDPISGHTALYWYRQSLGQGLEFLIYFQGNSAPDKSGLPSDRFSAERTGGSVSTLTIQRTQQEDSAVYLCASSLLAPPGVQYFGPGTRLLVL.

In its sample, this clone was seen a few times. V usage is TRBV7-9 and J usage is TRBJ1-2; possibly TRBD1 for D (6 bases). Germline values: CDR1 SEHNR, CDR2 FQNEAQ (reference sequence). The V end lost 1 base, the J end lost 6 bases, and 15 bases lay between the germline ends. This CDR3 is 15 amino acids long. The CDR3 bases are TGTGCCAGCAGCTTAGAAGAGACAGGATCCGATGGCTACACCTTC. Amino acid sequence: CASSLEETGSDGYTF.

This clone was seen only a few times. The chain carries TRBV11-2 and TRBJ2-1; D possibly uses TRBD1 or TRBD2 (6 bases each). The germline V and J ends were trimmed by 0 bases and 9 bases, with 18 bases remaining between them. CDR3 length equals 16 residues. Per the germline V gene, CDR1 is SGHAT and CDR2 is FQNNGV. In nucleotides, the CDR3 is TGTGCCAGCAGCTTAGATGGAGGGGGAAGAGGCGGTGAGCAGTTCTTC. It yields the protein CASSLDGGGRGGEQFF.

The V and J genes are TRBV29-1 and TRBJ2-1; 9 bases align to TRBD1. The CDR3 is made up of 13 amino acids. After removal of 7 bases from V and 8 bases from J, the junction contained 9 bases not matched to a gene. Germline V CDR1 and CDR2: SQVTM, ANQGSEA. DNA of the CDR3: TGCAGCGCCTGGGACAGGGTATGGGATGAGCAGTTCTTC. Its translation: CSAWDRVWDEQFF.

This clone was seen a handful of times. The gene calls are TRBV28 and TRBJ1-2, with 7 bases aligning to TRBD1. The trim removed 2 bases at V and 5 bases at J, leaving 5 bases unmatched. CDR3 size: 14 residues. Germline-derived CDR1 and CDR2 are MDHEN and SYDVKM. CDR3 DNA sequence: TGTGCCAGCAGTTTAGCCGGGACAGAATATGGCTACACCTTC. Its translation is CASSLAGTEYGYTF.

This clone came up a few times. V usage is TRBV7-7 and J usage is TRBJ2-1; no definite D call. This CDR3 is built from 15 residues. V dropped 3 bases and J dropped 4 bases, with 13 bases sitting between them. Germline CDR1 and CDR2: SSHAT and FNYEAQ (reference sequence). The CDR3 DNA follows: TGTGCCAGCAGCTTCTCCCCAGTTGGATACAATGAGCAGTTCTTC. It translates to CASSFSPVGYNEQFF.

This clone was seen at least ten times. DNA for the CDR3: TGTGCTAGTGGTTTGGGGGCAGGGCAACGGCAAGAGACCCAGTACTTC. This gives the protein CASGLGAGQRQETQYF. This sequence joins TRBV12-5 and TRBJ2-5, with D maybe TRBD1 (5 bases). The CDR3 consists of 16 residues. Trimming left V 1 base short and J 2 bases short, with 14 bases between. Germline V lookup: CDR1 LGHNT, CDR2 FRNRAP. Based on the CDR3 plus reference TRBV12-5 and TRBJ2-5, the full variable domain is DARVTQTPRHKVTEMGQEVTMRCQPILGHNTVFWYRQTMMQGLELLAYFRNRAPLDDSGMPKDRFSAEMPDATLATLKIQPSEPRDSAVYFCASGLGAGQRQETQYFGPGTRLLVL.